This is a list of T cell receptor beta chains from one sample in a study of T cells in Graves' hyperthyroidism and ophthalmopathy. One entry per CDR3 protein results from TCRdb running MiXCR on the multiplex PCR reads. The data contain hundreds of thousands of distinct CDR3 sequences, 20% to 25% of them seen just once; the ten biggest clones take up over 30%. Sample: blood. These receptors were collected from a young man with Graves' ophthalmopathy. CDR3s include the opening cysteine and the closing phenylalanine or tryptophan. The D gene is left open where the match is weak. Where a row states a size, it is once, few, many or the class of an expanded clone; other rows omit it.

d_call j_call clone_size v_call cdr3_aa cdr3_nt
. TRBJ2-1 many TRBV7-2 CASSLERDGQFF TGTGCCAGCAGCTTAGAACGGGACGGGCAGTTCTTC
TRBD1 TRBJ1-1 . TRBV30 CAWSASNRQGANTEAFF TGTGCCTGGAGTGCTTCCAATCGACAGGGGGCGAACACTGAAGCTTTCTTT
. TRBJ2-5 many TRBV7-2 CASSSLTETQYF TGTGCCAGCAGCTCACTGACGGAGACCCAGTACTTC
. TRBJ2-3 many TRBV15 CATSRAPTDTQYF TGTGCCACCAGCAGAGCCCCCACAGATACGCAGTATTTT
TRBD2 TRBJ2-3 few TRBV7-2 CASERGGRRDTQYF TGTGCCAGCGAGAGAGGCGGGAGAAGAGATACGCAGTATTTT
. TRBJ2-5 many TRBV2 CASDPGDQETQYF TGTGCGTCGGACCCGGGGGACCAAGAGACCCAGTACTTC
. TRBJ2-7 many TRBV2 CASSEASGTYEQYF TGTGCCAGCAGTGAGGCGAGCGGCACCTACGAGCAGTACTTC
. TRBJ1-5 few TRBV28 CASKIDAGVNQPQHF TGTGCCAGCAAGATTGATGCGGGGGTCAATCAGCCCCAGCATTTT
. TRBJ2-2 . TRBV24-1 CATSEGVITGELFF TGTGCCACCAGTGAAGGCGTTATCACCGGGGAGCTGTTTTTT
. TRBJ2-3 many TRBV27 CASSFYAGPQYF TGTGCCAGCAGCTTCTATGCCGGGCCGCAGTATTTT
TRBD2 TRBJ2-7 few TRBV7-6 CASSPPPGGAGTSHEQYF TGTGCCAGCAGCCCCCCCCCGGGTGGGGCCGGGACTAGTCACGAGCAGTACTTC
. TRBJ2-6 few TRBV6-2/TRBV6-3 CASSSWAVSGANVLTF TGTGCCAGCAGCTCATGGGCCGTCTCTGGGGCCAACGTCCTGACTTTC
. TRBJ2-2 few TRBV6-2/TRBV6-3 CASAQGFAGELFF TGTGCCAGTGCACAGGGATTCGCCGGGGAGCTGTTTTTT
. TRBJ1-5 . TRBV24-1 CATSDPPGTVSNQPQHF TGTGCCACCAGTGATCCGCCTGGGACGGTTAGCAATCAGCCCCAGCATTTT
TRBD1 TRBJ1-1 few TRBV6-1 CASSIGRGNTEASF TGTGCCAGCAGTATCGGCAGGGGGAACACTGAAGCTTCCTTT
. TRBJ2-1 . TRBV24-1 CATSDSGIRDSKYNEQFF TGTGCCACCAGTGATTCCGGAATTCGGGACTCAAAGTACAATGAGCAGTTCTTC
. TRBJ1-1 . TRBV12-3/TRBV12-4 CTSSPGLNTEAFF TGTACCAGCAGTCCGGGGCTGAACACTGAAGCTTTCTTT
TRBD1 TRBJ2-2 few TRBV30 CAWSLGRTGHTGELFF TGTGCCTGGAGTTTAGGGAGGACAGGGCACACCGGGGAGCTGTTTTTT
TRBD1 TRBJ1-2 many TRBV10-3 CAIINARDRWYGYTF TGTGCCATCATTAACGCCCGGGACAGATGGTATGGCTACACCTTC
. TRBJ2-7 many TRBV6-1 CASIPGHISYEQYF TGTGCCAGCATCCCGGGACATATCTCCTACGAGCAGTACTTC
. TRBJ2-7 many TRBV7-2 CASSHSRGYEQYF TGTGCCAGCAGCCACTCACGGGGATACGAGCAGTACTTC
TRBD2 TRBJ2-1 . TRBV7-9 CASSLGAGPAGGNEQFF TGTGCCAGCAGCTTAGGAGCAGGACCAGCGGGAGGGAATGAGCAGTTCTTC
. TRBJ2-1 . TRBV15 CATSPGFSYNEQFF TGTGCCACCAGCCCAGGGTTCTCCTACAATGAGCAGTTCTTC
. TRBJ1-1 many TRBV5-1 CASSLGGADEAFF TGCGCCAGCAGCTTGGGGGGGGCGGATGAAGCTTTCTTT
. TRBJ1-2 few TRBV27 CASSPRVNSPTFNYGYTF TGTGCCAGCAGTCCCCGGGTGAACAGCCCGACATTTAACTATGGCTACACCTTC
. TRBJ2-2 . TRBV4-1 CASSQEGGRNTGELFF TGCGCCAGCAGCCAAGAGGGGGGGCGGAACACCGGGGAGCTGTTTTTT
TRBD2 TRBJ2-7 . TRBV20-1 CSSSGNYEQYF TGCAGTTCTAGCGGGAACTACGAGCAGTACTTC
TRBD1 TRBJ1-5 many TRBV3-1 CASSLGTGINQPQHF TGTGCCAGCAGCCTCGGGACAGGGATTAATCAGCCCCAGCATTTT
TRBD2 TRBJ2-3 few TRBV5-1 CASSLVASGSTDTQYF TGTGCCAGCAGCTTAGTAGCTAGCGGTAGCACAGATACGCAGTATTTT
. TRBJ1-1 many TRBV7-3 CASSRNGASGGAEAFF TGTGCCAGCAGCCGAAACGGGGCTTCGGGAGGGGCAGAGGCTTTCTTT
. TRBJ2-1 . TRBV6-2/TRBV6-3 CASSRGGLMVEQFF TGTGCCAGCAGTCGTGGGGGCCTAATGGTTGAGCAGTTCTTC
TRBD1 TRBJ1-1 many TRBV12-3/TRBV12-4 CASTPAQGGNTEAFF TGTGCCAGCACTCCGGCCCAGGGGGGGAACACTGAAGCTTTCTTT
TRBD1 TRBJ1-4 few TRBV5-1 CASSLQGAHGEKLFF TGCGCCAGCAGCTTGCAGGGGGCGCATGGTGAAAAACTGTTTTTT
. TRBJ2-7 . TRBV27 CASSLRAVTYEQYF TGTGCCAGCAGTTTACGGGCCGTTACCTACGAGCAGTACTTC
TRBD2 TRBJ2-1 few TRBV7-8 CASRHASGRAPEQFF TGTGCCAGCAGGCACGCTAGCGGGAGGGCCCCTGAGCAGTTCTTC
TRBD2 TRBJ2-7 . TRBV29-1 CSAGTSGRVGEQYF TGCAGCGCTGGGACTAGCGGGAGGGTGGGCGAGCAGTACTTC
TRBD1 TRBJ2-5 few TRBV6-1 CASSATTGGRETQYF TGTGCCAGCAGTGCAACGACAGGGGGCCGGGAGACCCAGTACTTC
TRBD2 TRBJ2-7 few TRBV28 CASGASGNYEQYF TGTGCCAGCGGGGCTAGCGGGAACTACGAGCAGTACTTC
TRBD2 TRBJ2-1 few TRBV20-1 CSAQGLAGEGNEQFF TGCAGTGCTCAAGGGCTAGCGGGAGAGGGAAATGAGCAGTTCTTC
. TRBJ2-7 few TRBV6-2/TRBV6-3 CASTLDSLYEQYF TGTGCCAGCACCTTGGACAGCCTCTACGAGCAGTACTTC
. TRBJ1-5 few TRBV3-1 CASSQDDRGREPQHF TGTGCCAGCAGCCAAGATGATCGCGGGCGGGAGCCCCAGCATTTT
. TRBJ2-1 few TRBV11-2 CASSLGGQNNEQFF TGTGCCAGCAGCCTAGGGGGGCAAAACAATGAGCAGTTCTTC
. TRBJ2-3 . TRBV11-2 CASSLVEDWATQYF TGTGCCAGCAGCTTAGTGGAAGATTGGGCTACGCAGTATTTT
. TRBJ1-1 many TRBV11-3 CASSAGPDGGAFF TGTGCCAGCAGCGCAGGACCGGACGGCGGAGCTTTCTTT
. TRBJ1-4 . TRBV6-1 CASRTDAAPLKLFF TGTGCCAGCAGAACTGACGCAGCCCCACTTAAACTGTTTTTT
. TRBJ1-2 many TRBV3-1 CASSHSDRYLIYGYTF TGTGCCAGCAGCCATTCCGACAGATACCTAATCTATGGCTACACCTTC
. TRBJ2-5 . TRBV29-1 CSTSRDTTRLQETQYF TGCAGCACCTCCCGGGACACCACCAGACTCCAAGAGACCCAGTACTTC